The rows below give T cell receptor beta chains drawn from one sample of a study of cytomegalovirus exposure and HLA in healthy donors. The table came from immunoSEQ multiplex PCR; TCRdb's copy has only in-frame clones and leaves some out. This table holds 150,000 to 200,000 clones, 85% found once. Sequences were obtained from PBMCs. These receptors were obtained from a young man in good health and CMV-seropositive. CDR3s leave out the opening cysteine and the closing phenylalanine or tryptophan. A D gene is named only where the DNA matches it firmly.

>TRBD2|TRBJ2-5|TRBV11-2
ASSLLAGRQETQY
>TRBD1|TRBJ1-1|TRBV2
ARGRDRARVNTEAF
>.|TRBJ2-1|TRBV14
ASSQGLGGEQF
>TRBD1|TRBJ1-6|TRBV30
AWSRDRYNSPLH
>TRBD1|TRBJ2-7|TRBV7-9
ASSSRDSPYEQY
>.|TRBJ1-3|TRBV21-1
ASSKTGIPGNTIY
>.|TRBJ1-1|TRBV28
ASSLEGRNQAF
>TRBD2|TRBJ2-7|TRBV18
ASSTLAGVRSYEQY
>TRBD2|TRBJ2-3|TRBV5-1
ASSSRTSGGTDTQY
>.|TRBJ2-1|TRBV10-3
AISEHREAAYNEQF
>TRBD1|TRBJ1-5|TRBV28
ASREGDRPQH
>.|TRBJ2-7|TRBV23-1
ASMGQTAGRSYEQY